The present TCR beta chain was sequenced within a study of cytomegalovirus exposure and HLA in healthy donors. Notes on the study in general: The study labeled approximately 150 TCR beta chains cytomegalovirus-associated. Confirmation was obtained in vitro that a few CMV-associated chains are specific for CMV antigens. According to a later analysis, TCR clusters from the first cohort tended to co-occur in the 120 or so validation repertoires.

TCRdb's table, derived via immunoSEQ multiplex PCR, lists solely in-frame clones and lacks some. The repertoire consists of about 150,000 clones, with 86% occurring once and the leading ten covering approximately 20%. Comments on this clone: Antigen unknown.

Trimming removed 4 bases from V and 4 bases from J; junction bases left unmatched: 5. Looked up from germline, CDR1 is MNHEY and CDR2 is SVGAGI. This CDR3 has 15 residues. The sequencing input was PBMCs. The chain has TRBV6-5 and TRBJ2-1, with 9 bases fitting TRBD1. This TCR was sampled from a man aged 18-30 years in good health and CMV-seropositive. For the CDR3, the DNA is TGTGCCAGCAGTTCGGACAGGGGCCTTTACAATGAGCAGTTCTTC. This sequence encodes CASSSDRGLYNEQFF.